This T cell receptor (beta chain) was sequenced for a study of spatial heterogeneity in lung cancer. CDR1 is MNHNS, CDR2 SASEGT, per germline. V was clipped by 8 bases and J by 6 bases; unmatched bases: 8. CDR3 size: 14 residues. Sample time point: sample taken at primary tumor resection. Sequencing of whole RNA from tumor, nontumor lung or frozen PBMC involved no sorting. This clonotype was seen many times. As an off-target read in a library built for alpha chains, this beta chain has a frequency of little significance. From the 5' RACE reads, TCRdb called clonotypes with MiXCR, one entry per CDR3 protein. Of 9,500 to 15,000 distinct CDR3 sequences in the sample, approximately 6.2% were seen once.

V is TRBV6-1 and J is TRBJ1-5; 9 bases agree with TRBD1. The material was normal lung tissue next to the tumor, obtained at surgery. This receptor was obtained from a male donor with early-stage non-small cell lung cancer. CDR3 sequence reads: CASQTGGSGQPQHF. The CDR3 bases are TGTGCCAGCCAAACAGGGGGCTCCGGTCAGCCCCAGCATTTT.